These 15 T cell receptor beta chains came from one sample sequenced in a study of control samples from healthy donors and cancer patients (dated by TCRdb to 2018 to 2020). Receptor amplification or capture employed the immunoSEQ multiplex PCR assay. The clones in this table, taken by TCRdb from immuneACCESS, are in-frame only. Not every clone is retained; where verified, under half of the shortfall comes from an unresolved V gene, and the cause of the rest is unknown. The sample table holds some 250,000 clones, of which more than 65% were seen once. The ten largest clones add up to roughly 15% of the sample. Material for sequencing was PBMCs. The receptors come from a woman in her sixties or seventies with lung cancer.

The chain joins TRBV5-1 to TRBJ2-7; D may be TRBD1 or TRBD2 (5 bases each). The germline V gene encodes CDR1 SGHRS and CDR2 YFSETQ. The V end was cut by 7 bases, the J end by 6 bases, with 11 bases between. CDR3 size: 11 residues. CDR3 residues: CASSSGGEQYF. As DNA, the CDR3 is TGCGCCAGCTCAAGTGGGGGCGAGCAGTACTTC.

This sequence joins TRBV2 and TRBJ2-7; 9 positions match TRBD1. This CDR3 has 13 residues. Germline V gene sequence: CDR1 SNHLY, CDR2 FYNNEI. Trimming cost V 6 bases and J 3 bases; bases outside gene matches: 3. CDR3: CASSGTGIYEQYF. The CDR3, as DNA: TGTGCCAGCAGCGGGACAGGGATCTACGAGCAGTACTTC.

The chain has TRBV29-1 and TRBJ1-1, with TRBD1 matching over 8 bases. Germline lookup yields CDR1 SQVTM and CDR2 ANQGSEA. The CDR3 is 13 residues long. The J segment lost 1 base and the V segment lost 4 bases, leaving 2 bases of the junction unmatched. The CDR3 DNA sequence: TGCAGCGTTGCCGGACAGGGGAACACTGAAGCTTTCTTT. This sequence encodes CSVAGQGNTEAFF. Looking up the rest from reference TRBV29-1 and TRBJ1-1 gives the full variable domain: SAVISQKPSRDICQRGTSLTIQCQVDSQVTMMFWYRQQPGQSLTLIATANQGSEATYESGFVIDKFPISRPNLTFSTLTVSNMSPEDSSIYLCSVAGQGNTEAFFGQGTRLTVV.

V usage is TRBV2 and J usage is TRBJ1-1, with 8 bases identical to TRBD1. CDR1 is SNHLY and CDR2 is FYNNEI in the germline V gene. The trim removed 7 bases at V and 8 bases at J, leaving 6 bases unmatched. The CDR3 consists of 12 residues. In DNA, the CDR3 is TGTGCCAGCACAAACAGGGGGATCGAAGCTTTCTTT. It is translated as CASTNRGIEAFF.

The V and J genes are TRBV5-1 and TRBJ2-3, with 9 bases aligning to TRBD2. The CDR3 sequence is 16 residues long. CDR1 is SGHRS, CDR2 YFSETQ, per germline. The trim removed 2 bases at V and 4 bases at J, leaving 8 bases unmatched. CDR3 in amino acids: CASSLVSGSRPDTQYF. CDR3 coding DNA: TGCGCCAGCAGCTTAGTTAGCGGGAGCCGACCAGATACGCAGTATTTT.

The genes are TRBV28 and TRBJ2-7; the D is unclear. Germline CDR1 reads MDHEN; CDR2 reads SYDVKM. The ends were cut back, 8 bases at V and 0 bases at J, with 14 bases in the middle. The CDR3 totals 14 residues. The CDR3 spells CASQGSLTSYEQYF. CDR3 sequence (DNA): TGTGCCAGCCAAGGAAGTCTCACCTCCTACGAGCAGTACTTC.

V and J are TRBV10-3 and TRBJ1-1; 8 bases agree with TRBD1. This CDR3 contains 15 residues. The J segment lost 1 base and the V segment lost 7 bases, leaving 8 bases of the junction unmatched. Per the germline V gene, CDR1 is ENHRY and CDR2 is SYGVKD. The CDR3 loop is CAITQGQDKNTEAFF. As DNA, the CDR3 is TGTGCCATCACCCAGGGACAGGACAAGAACACTGAAGCTTTCTTT.

The chain couples TRBV18 to TRBJ1-1, with 10 bases that match TRBD1. V gave up 4 bases and J gave up 5 bases; unmatched junction bases: 7. The CDR3 is made up of 15 amino acids. The germline CDR1 and CDR2 sequences are KGHSH and LQKENI. This CDR3 is CASSLTGQGGTEAFF. The CDR3 DNA follows: TGTGCCAGCTCACTTACCGGACAGGGGGGAACTGAAGCTTTCTTT.

In DNA, the CDR3 is TGTGCCACCAGCAGAAATTCAGACAGGGACGAGCAGTACTTC. Translation gives CATSRNSDRDEQYF. This chain joins TRBV15 and TRBJ2-7; 7 bases align to TRBD1. The ends lost 2 bases at V and 5 bases at J; junction bases unmatched: 6. This CDR3 is 14 amino acids long. Looked up from germline, CDR1 is LNHNV and CDR2 is YYDKDF (reference sequence). Complete variable domain (other parts from reference TRBV15 and TRBJ2-7): DAMVIQNPRYQVTQFGKPVTLSCSQTLNHNVMYWYQQKSSQAPKLLFHYYDKDFNNEADTPDNFQSRRPNTSFCFLDIRSPGLGDTAMYLCATSRNSDRDEQYFGPGTRLTVT.

The genes are TRBV27 and TRBJ1-6; a weak D match, TRBD1 (5 bases). The CDR3 consists of 16 residues. Germline V gene data show CDR1 as MNHEY and CDR2 as SMNVEV (reference sequence). V gave up 0 bases and J gave up 6 bases, with 12 bases separating them. The CDR3 DNA sequence: TGTGCCAGCAGTTTATCGTCAGGGACCCCTAATTCACCCCTCCACTTT. Translating gives CASSLSSGTPNSPLHF.

The chain carries TRBV28 and TRBJ1-1; D not resolved. Looked up from germline, CDR1 is MDHEN and CDR2 is SYDVKM. Trimming pared 5 bases from V and 1 base from J, leaving 14 bases between. The CDR3 length is 15 residues. For the CDR3, the DNA is TGTGCCAGCAGTCCTACTCCGGCGGGGAACACTGAAGCTTTCTTT. This encodes CASSPTPAGNTEAFF.

The gene calls are TRBV9 and TRBJ2-3; TRBD1 is a possible D gene (6 bases). The germline CDR1 and CDR2 sequences are SGDLS and YYNGEE. The CDR3 consists of 14 residues. The V and J ends lost 1 base and 5 bases respectively, with 11 bases between them. As DNA, the CDR3 is TGTGCCAGCAGCGTACTAACAGGGAAAGATACGCAGTATTTT. It yields the protein CASSVLTGKDTQYF.

V and J are TRBV6-5 and TRBJ1-3; D gene ambiguous. The CDR3 has 12 residues. V lost 7 bases, J lost 0 bases, and 4 bases lay in between. CDR1 and CDR2 (germline): MNHEY, SVGAGI. Here the CDR3 DNA reads TGTGCCAGCACCCCCTCTGGAAACACCATATATTTT. Translation: CASTPSGNTIYF.

CDR3 sequence reads: CASSDEMGQGSNQPQHF. CDR3 DNA sequence: TGTGCCAGCAGTGATGAGATGGGACAGGGGAGCAATCAGCCCCAGCATTTT. The chain employs TRBV2 and TRBJ1-5, with TRBD1 matching over 10 bases. The CDR3 is 17 residues long. V trimming: 3 bases; J trimming: 1 base; junction bases outside the gene matches: 6. Germline V CDR1 and CDR2: SNHLY, FYNNEI.

This clone was counted a few times. V and J are TRBV7-9 and TRBJ2-2; D uncertain. Deletions cut 5 bases from V and 4 bases from J, with 8 bases between. Germline loops: CDR1 SEHNR, CDR2 FQNEAQ (reference sequence). The CDR3 is 13 amino acids. The CDR3 bases are TGTGCCAGCAGCCAGGATCCCACCGGGGAGCTGTTTTTT. Encoded protein: CASSQDPTGELFF.